This TCR beta chain was captured in a study of T cell repertoires in cytomegalovirus infection. The wider study: It was the public TCR beta signatures that indicated both CMV infection and matching HLA type.

The V and J ends lost 4 bases and 0 bases respectively, with 10 bases between them. This CDR3 region has 15 residues. Germline CDR1 and CDR2: SGHTA and FQGTGA. Many counts were recorded for this clonotype. Antigen specificity is unknown. One entry per CDR3 protein, called by TCRdb with MiXCR from the reads. The sample has about 240,000 distinct CDR3 sequences; roughly an eighth are singletons. General study points: The ex vivo response showed dominance by HLA-C-restricted CMV-specific TCR beta clonotypes.

The chain has TRBV7-3 and TRBJ2-1, with D uncertain. The clonotype comes from a human donor in good health (CMV status not recorded). Some clones in this sample may be carry-over from other donors' samples. The sequenced sample was PBMCs. CDR3 DNA: TGTGCCAGCAGCTCTGGCCCGATCTCCTACAATGAGCAGTTCTTC. Amino acids: CASSSGPISYNEQFF.